This T cell receptor (beta chain) is drawn from a study of T-cell memory formation after mild COVID-19. At the level of the study: Most TCR clusters belonged to a single donor.

This clonotype was found a few times. Its antigen remains unidentified. Germline values: CDR1 MNHEY, CDR2 SVGAGI. V lost 7 bases, J lost 7 bases, and 18 bases stayed unmatched. This CDR3 is built from 17 residues. Study-wide results and caveats: Clones shrinking from day 15 to 85 showed even CD4/CD8 mixes; later expanders tilted CD4+. Several responding clones turned up in pre-infection memory, indicating that cross-reactive memory may have taken part.

After 5'RACE with constant-segment primers, TCR alpha and TCR beta cDNA libraries carrying sample barcodes and UMIs were obtained. One entry per CDR3 protein, called by TCRdb with MiXCR from the 5' RACE reads. The data show roughly 510,000 distinct CDR3 sequences, around 16% seen once. The chain has TRBV6-5 and TRBJ2-2; the match to TRBD2 covers 7 bases. Sequenced material: PBMCs or a T cell subset sorted from them (not recorded which). This sequence originates from an adult woman who had mild COVID-19 (a few samples of this study predate the infection). Cell type and time point are not known. This CDR3 reads CASTKVIAGATIGELFF. The DNA for the CDR3 is TGTGCCAGCACCAAGGTTATCGCGGGAGCGACGATCGGGGAGCTGTTTTTT.